This T cell receptor (beta chain) comes out of a study of blood T cell repertoires in COVID-19. Across the whole study: Acute and convalescent COVID-19 specimens originated in the United States, Italy and Spain. PBMCs, B-cell-depleted T cells, or T cells were the source of the cDNA or gDNA that made up the material.

This clone has just a few counts. Authors' methods: Amplifying reference gene primers gave estimates of nucleated cell counts. Profiling relied on immunoSEQ multiplex PCR, and the TCRdb table lists in-frame clones only, not all of them. V, J and clone size are those of that table, while D and trimming were read from the DNA. The repertoire has about 270,000 clones, about 86% of them found once; the top ten carry less than 3%. V was clipped by 7 bases and J by 1 base, with 10 bases between them. The CDR3 sequence is 13 residues long. The sequenced material came from peripheral blood. The chain employs TRBV12-3 or TRBV12-4 and TRBJ1-1; the D is unclear. This receptor was taken from a woman aged 55 to 70 with active or convalescent COVID-19. Written as DNA, the CDR3 is TGTGCCAGCAAATACGGGTGGAACACTGAAGCTTTCTTT. This translates into CASKYGWNTEAFF.